This T cell receptor (beta chain) was obtained from a study of cytomegalovirus exposure and HLA in healthy donors. Whole-study findings and limits: Accurate predictions that matched the HLA-A and HLA-B alleles of most subjects were reportedly made from TCR beta sequences. Productive rates of about 90% or about 30% were seen for most TCR beta V segments in an earlier analysis.

The PCR was carried out with 60 Vbeta primers and 13 Jbeta primers. Generated by immunoSEQ multiplex PCR, the TCRdb table keeps only in-frame clones and is missing some. In the table there are 150,000 to 200,000 clones, more than 75% of which are singletons. CDR3 length equals 12 residues. Germline V gives CDR1 GTSNPN, CDR2 SVGIG (reference sequence). V lost 5 bases, J lost 6 bases, and 14 bases lay in between. Turning to this clone: Its matching antigen is unknown.

This chain links TRBV30 with TRBJ2-7, with TRBD2 as a possible D gene (5 bases). The specimen sequenced was PBMCs. The TCR was taken from a woman aged 25 to 45 in good health and CMV-seropositive. Here the CDR3 reads CAWGERIGEQYF. The CDR3 DNA follows: TGTGCCTGGGGGGAGCGAATTGGCGAGCAGTACTTC.